Included here is one T cell receptor beta chain sequence, with context. Its specificity is not known. The record originates from a study of cytomegalovirus exposure and HLA in healthy donors. Primers: 60 Vbeta forward and 13 Jbeta reverse. Using immunoSEQ multiplex PCR, the repertoire was profiled, and TCRdb retains in-frame clones only, with some absent. The sample shows approximately 97,000 clones, about 81% of them seen only once. Study-wide points: One later analysis reportedly identified an Asian-associated ancestry cluster that showed fewer N-insertions than the approximately 710-donor mean. It emerged from a later analysis that several of the most significant clusters appeared to be linked to common viral pathogens.

Donors had nominal health at sampling but likely had unrecorded immune exposures. The V segment lost 5 bases and the J segment 3 bases; nucleotides outside the gene matches: 3. Germline V gene lookup returns CDR1 SQVTM and CDR2 ANQGSEA. This CDR3 comprises 13 residues. This TCR was sampled from a man aged 35 to 55 in good health and CMV-seropositive. Sequencing input: PBMCs. V usage is TRBV29-1 and J usage is TRBJ2-7; 11 bases agree with TRBD1. The CDR3 DNA reads as TGCAGCGTTAGGACAGGGGGCTTCTACGAGCAGTACTTC. Amino acids: CSVRTGGFYEQYF.